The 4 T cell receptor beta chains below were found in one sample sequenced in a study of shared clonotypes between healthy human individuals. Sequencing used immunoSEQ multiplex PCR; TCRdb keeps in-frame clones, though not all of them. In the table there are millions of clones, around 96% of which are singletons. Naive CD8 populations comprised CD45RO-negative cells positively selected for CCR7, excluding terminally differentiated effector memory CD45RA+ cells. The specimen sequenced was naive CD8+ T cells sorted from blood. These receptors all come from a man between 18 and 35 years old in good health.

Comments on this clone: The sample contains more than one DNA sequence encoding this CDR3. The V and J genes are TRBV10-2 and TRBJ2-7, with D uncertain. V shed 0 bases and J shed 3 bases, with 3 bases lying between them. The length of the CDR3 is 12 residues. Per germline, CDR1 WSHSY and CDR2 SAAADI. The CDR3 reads CASSESFYEQYF. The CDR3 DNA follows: TGCGCCAGCAGTGAGTCCTTCTACGAGCAGTACTTC.

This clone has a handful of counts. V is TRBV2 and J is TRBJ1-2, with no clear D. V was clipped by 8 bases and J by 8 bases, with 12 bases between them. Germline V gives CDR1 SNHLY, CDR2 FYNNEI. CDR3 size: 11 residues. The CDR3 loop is CASHGGWGYTF. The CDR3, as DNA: TGTGCCAGCCATGGCGGGTGGGGCTACACCTTC.

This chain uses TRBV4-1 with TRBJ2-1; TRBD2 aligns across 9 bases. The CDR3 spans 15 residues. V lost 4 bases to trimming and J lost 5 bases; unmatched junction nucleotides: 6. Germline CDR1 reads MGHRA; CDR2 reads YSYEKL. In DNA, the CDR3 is TGCGCCAGCAGCCCACCAGCGGGAGGAAACAATGAGCAGTTCTTC. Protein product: CASSPPAGGNNEQFF.

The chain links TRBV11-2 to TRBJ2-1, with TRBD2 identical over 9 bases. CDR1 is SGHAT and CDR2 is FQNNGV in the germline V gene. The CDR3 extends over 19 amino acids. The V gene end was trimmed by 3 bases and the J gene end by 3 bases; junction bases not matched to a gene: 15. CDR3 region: CASSLGQKPLAGLYNEQFF. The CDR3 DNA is TGTGCCAGCAGCTTGGGACAGAAGCCGCTAGCGGGGCTCTACAATGAGCAGTTCTTC.